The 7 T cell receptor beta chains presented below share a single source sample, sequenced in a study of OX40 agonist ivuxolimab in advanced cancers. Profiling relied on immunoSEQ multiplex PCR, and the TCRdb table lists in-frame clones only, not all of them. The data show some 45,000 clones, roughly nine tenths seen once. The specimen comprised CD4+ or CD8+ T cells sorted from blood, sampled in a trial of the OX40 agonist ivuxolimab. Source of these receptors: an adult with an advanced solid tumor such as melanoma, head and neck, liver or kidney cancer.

CDR3 region: CASSIPGQGFSYEKLFF. CDR3 DNA: TGTGCCAGTAGTATACCGGGACAGGGGTTCTCTTATGAAAAACTGTTTTTT. The gene calls are TRBV19 and TRBJ1-4, with 10 bases fitting TRBD1. The length of the CDR3 is 17 residues. The germline V gene has CDR1 LNHDA and CDR2 SQIVND (reference sequence). Losses at the gene ends were 2 bases for V and 6 bases for J; bases not matched to a gene: 9.

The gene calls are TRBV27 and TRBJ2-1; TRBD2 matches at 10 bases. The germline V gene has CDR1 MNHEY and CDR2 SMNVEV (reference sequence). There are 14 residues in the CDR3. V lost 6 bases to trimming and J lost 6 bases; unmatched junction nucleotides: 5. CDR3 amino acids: CASSPSGGGNEQFF. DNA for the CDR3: TGTGCCAGCAGCCCAAGCGGGGGGGGCAATGAGCAGTTCTTC.

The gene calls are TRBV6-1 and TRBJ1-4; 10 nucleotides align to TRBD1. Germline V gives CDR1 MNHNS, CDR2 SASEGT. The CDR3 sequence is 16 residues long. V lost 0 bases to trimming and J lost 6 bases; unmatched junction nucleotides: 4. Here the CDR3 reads CASSEAKGTGDEKLFF. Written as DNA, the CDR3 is TGTGCCAGCAGTGAAGCGAAGGGGACAGGGGATGAAAAACTGTTTTTT.

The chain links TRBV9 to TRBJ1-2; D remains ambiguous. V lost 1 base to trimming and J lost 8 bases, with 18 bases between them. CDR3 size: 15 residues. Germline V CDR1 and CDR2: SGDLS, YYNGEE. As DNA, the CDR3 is TGTGCCAGCAGCGTATGGGCGGGCGCGGCGGGGGGCTACACCTTC. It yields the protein CASSVWAGAAGGYTF.

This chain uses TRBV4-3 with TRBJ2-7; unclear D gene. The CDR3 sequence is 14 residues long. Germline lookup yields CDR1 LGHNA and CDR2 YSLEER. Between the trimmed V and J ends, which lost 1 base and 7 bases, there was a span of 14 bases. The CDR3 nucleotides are TGCGCCAGCAGCCAAGGTCGGACGGGCAAAGAGCAGTACTTC. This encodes CASSQGRTGKEQYF.

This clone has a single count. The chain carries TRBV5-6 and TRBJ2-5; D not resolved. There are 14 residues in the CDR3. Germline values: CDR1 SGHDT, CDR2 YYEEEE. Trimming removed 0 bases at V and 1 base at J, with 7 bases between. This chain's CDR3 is CASSLGQIQETQYF. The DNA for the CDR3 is TGTGCCAGCAGCTTGGGACAAATCCAAGAGACCCAGTACTTC.

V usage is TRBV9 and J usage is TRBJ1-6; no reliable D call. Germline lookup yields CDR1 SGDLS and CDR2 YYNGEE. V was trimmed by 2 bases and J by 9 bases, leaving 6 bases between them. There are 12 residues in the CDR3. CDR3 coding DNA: TGTGCCAGCAGCGTGTCGGGTTCACCCCTCCACTTT. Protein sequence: CASSVSGSPLHF.